This T cell receptor beta chain derives from a study of T cell repertoires in cytomegalovirus infection. Findings of the study overall: Public TCR beta family frequency separated CMV-and-HLA carriers, including in an independent cohort.

TCRdb re-called the reads with MiXCR, one entry per CDR3 protein. Among nearly 550,000 distinct CDR3 sequences listed, 16% were seen once. The V gene lost 8 bases and the J gene lost 1 base, with 16 bases spanning the gap. The CDR3 runs 15 residues. Per the germline V gene, CDR1 is SNHLY and CDR2 is FYNNEI. A remark on this clonotype: Its antigen is as yet unknown.

J is TRBJ2-3 and V is TRBV2; weak D call: TRBD2 (6 bases). The sample was CD8+ T cells from PBMCs. This TCR was recovered from a human donor in good health (CMV status not recorded). Some clones in this sample may be carry-over from other donors' samples. The CDR3 region has the DNA TGTGCCAGCTCCGGACTACAGATGGGCACAGATACGCAGTATTTT. As protein: CASSGLQMGTDTQYF.